These 19 T cell receptor beta chains were all obtained from the same sample, sequenced in a study of T cell responses to AZD1222 COVID-19 vaccine. Profiling relied on immunoSEQ multiplex PCR, and the TCRdb table lists in-frame clones only, not all of them. Here the sample spans more than 150,000 clones, approximately 90% being singletons. The specimen comprised peripheral blood, sampled on day 0 of AZD1222 vaccination. These receptors were obtained from an adult in good health.

This clone occurred once. The CDR3 DNA reads as TGTGCCAGCAGCGCCAATTCCTACGAGCAGTACTTC. It is translated as CASSANSYEQYF. V usage is TRBV5-6 and J usage is TRBJ2-7; no reliable D call. The germline V gene has CDR1 SGHDT and CDR2 YYEEEE. The V end was cut by 4 bases, the J end by 1 base, with 6 bases between. The CDR3 is 12 amino acids.

The chain couples TRBV3-1 (or the pseudogene TRBV3-2) to TRBJ1-4, with D uncertain. Trimming cost V 7 bases and J 8 bases, with 14 bases left between them. CDR3 length: 13 residues. Per the germline V gene, CDR1 is LGHDT and CDR2 is YNNKEL (reference sequence). The CDR3 DNA sequence: TGTGCCAGCACCCCGTGGATTGGCGAAAAACTGTTTTTT. Residues: CASTPWIGEKLFF.

The chain has TRBV28 and TRBJ1-2, with D possibly TRBD1 on 6 matching bases. Germline assignment: CDR1 MDHEN and CDR2 SYDVKM. V lost 5 bases and J 7 bases, leaving 17 bases between the germline ends. The CDR3 has 14 residues. In DNA form, the CDR3 reads TGTGCCAGCAGTCAAACAGGGTCTCTGGGTGGCTACACCTTC. It translates to CASSQTGSLGGYTF.

The gene calls are TRBV6-5 and TRBJ1-4; TRBD1 is a possible D gene (6 bases). Per the germline V gene, CDR1 is MNHEY and CDR2 is SVGAGI. This CDR3 is built from 14 residues. V lost 2 bases to trimming and J lost 7 bases, with 11 bases between them. The CDR3 protein is CASSYRGSGEKLFF. As DNA, the CDR3 is TGTGCCAGCAGTTACAGGGGGTCGGGTGAAAAACTGTTTTTT.

The rearrangement links TRBV5-4 to TRBJ1-6, with D unresolved. The CDR3 has 17 amino acids. Trimming took off 2 bases at V and 4 bases at J, with 16 bases between the two ends. From germline, CDR1 is SGHNT and CDR2 YYREEE (reference sequence). The CDR3 region has the DNA TGTGCCAGCAGCTTTGGTTCGGGAGGACGGTATAATTCACCCCTCCACTTT. This gives the protein CASSFGSGGRYNSPLHF.

V usage is TRBV9 and J usage is TRBJ2-2; TRBD1 agrees at 10 bases. V shed 3 bases, J shed 4 bases, and the junction held 6 bases outside the gene matches. CDR3 length: 16 amino acids. The germline CDR1 and CDR2 sequences are SGDLS and YYNGEE. CDR3 DNA sequence: TGTGCCAGCAGCGCGAGACAGGGGGCGGTCACCGGGGAGCTGTTTTTT. It specifies CASSARQGAVTGELFF. The full variable domain, rest sourced from reference TRBV9 and TRBJ2-2, is DSGVTQTPKHLITATGQRVTLRCSPRSGDLSVYWYQQSLDQGLQFLIQYYNGEERAKGNILERFSAQQFPDLHSELNLSSLELGDSALYFCASSARQGAVTGELFFGEGSRLTVL.

This clone appeared a single time. This chain joins TRBV28 and TRBJ1-2; the match to TRBD1 covers 7 bases. The CDR3 extends over 13 amino acids. Trimming removed 6 bases from V and 3 bases from J; junction bases left unmatched: 4. Germline CDR1 is MDHEN and CDR2 is SYDVKM. CDR3 sequence: CASRGTADYGYTF. The CDR3, as DNA: TGTGCCAGCAGAGGGACAGCCGACTATGGCTACACCTTC.

This chain uses TRBV7-8 with TRBJ2-5; 8 bases are a match to TRBD1. The germline CDR1 and CDR2 sequences are SGHVS and FQNEAQ. J gave up 1 base and V 3 bases, and 10 bases lay outside the gene matches. The length of the CDR3 is 17 residues. The CDR3 DNA reads as TGTGCCAGCAGCTTCCCCGGACAGGGTAGTTTCCAAGAGACCCAGTACTTC. Translation: CASSFPGQGSFQETQYF.

The J gene is TRBJ2-7, the V gene TRBV7-9, with 8 bases lining up with TRBD2. Germline V gives CDR1 SEHNR, CDR2 FQNEAQ (reference sequence). CDR3 length: 15 residues. With V trimmed by 2 bases and J by 0 bases, 3 bases remained unmatched. CDR3 loop: CASSLIAGSSYEQYF. For the CDR3, the DNA is TGTGCCAGCAGCTTAATAGCGGGGAGCTCCTACGAGCAGTACTTC.

The chain couples TRBV24-1 to TRBJ2-1, with D maybe TRBD1 (5 bases). CDR1 is KGHDR, CDR2 SFDVKD, per germline. V lost 5 bases and J 5 bases, leaving 15 bases between the germline ends. This CDR3 comprises 15 residues. DNA of the CDR3: TGTGCCACCAGTGCCCAGGGCGAGGTAAACAATGAGCAGTTCTTC. Its translation: CATSAQGEVNNEQFF.

The gene calls are TRBV5-1 and TRBJ2-1; perhaps TRBD2 as D (6 bases). Trimming took off 4 bases at V and 5 bases at J, with 10 bases between the two ends. The CDR3 contains 13 residues. Germline V gene sequence: CDR1 SGHRS, CDR2 YFSETQ. The CDR3 DNA sequence: TGCGCCAGCAGCCCCGGACTAAACAATGAGCAGTTCTTC. Translation: CASSPGLNNEQFF. The full variable domain, its missing parts supplied by reference TRBV5-1 and TRBJ2-1, is KAGVTQTPRYLIKTRGQQVTLSCSPISGHRSVSWYQQTPGQGLQFLFEYFSETQRNKGNFPGRFSGRQFSNSRSEMNVSTLELGDSALYLCASSPGLNNEQFFGPGTRLTVL.

This chain connects TRBV27 to TRBJ2-7; TRBD1 aligns across 7 bases. V gave up 2 bases and J gave up 3 bases; unmatched junction bases: 4. CDR3 length: 14 residues. Per the germline V gene, CDR1 is MNHEY and CDR2 is SMNVEV (reference sequence). The CDR3 here is CASSLGTAFYEQYF. The CDR3 region has the DNA TGTGCCAGCAGTTTAGGGACAGCCTTCTACGAGCAGTACTTC.

The chain recombines TRBV18 with TRBJ1-2, with 8 positions matching TRBD1. This CDR3 is built from 14 residues. From germline, CDR1 is KGHSH and CDR2 LQKENI. The ends lost 6 bases at V and 2 bases at J; junction bases unmatched: 5. This CDR3 is CASSRDRLNYGYTF. The CDR3 DNA follows: TGTGCCAGCTCGAGGGACAGGTTAAACTATGGCTACACCTTC.

The chain uses TRBV2 and TRBJ2-7; D remains unclear. This CDR3 region has 13 residues. The V and J ends lost 1 base and 2 bases respectively, with 6 bases between them. Germline V CDR1 and CDR2: SNHLY, FYNNEI. CDR3: CASSEDATYEQYF. The CDR3 DNA follows: TGTGCCAGCAGTGAAGACGCGACCTACGAGCAGTACTTC.

The V gene is TRBV7-9, the J gene TRBJ2-1; 7 positions match TRBD2. CDR1 is SEHNR and CDR2 is FQNEAQ in the germline V gene (reference sequence). The CDR3 runs to 12 residues. V dropped 5 bases and J dropped 9; count of bases not matched to a gene: 4. The CDR3 loop is CASSPGGPEQFF. Here the CDR3 DNA reads TGTGCCAGCAGCCCGGGAGGTCCTGAGCAGTTCTTC.

This chain joins TRBV24-1 and TRBJ2-7; maybe TRBD2 (7 bases). The germline V gene encodes CDR1 KGHDR and CDR2 SFDVKD. Trimming stripped 5 bases from V and 5 bases from J, with 15 bases between. The CDR3 contains 14 residues. This CDR3 reads CATSAGQGRDEQYF. Here the CDR3 DNA reads TGTGCCACCAGTGCGGGACAAGGGAGGGACGAGCAGTACTTC.

V gene TRBV7-8 combines with J gene TRBJ2-5; D gene unclear. This CDR3 is 12 amino acids long. V lost 5 bases and J 4 bases, leaving 8 bases between the germline ends. Germline values: CDR1 SGHVS, CDR2 FQNEAQ. DNA of the CDR3: TGTGCCAGCAGCCCCCTAGGAGAGACCCAGTACTTC. Protein: CASSPLGETQYF.

This chain joins TRBV24-1 and TRBJ2-3, with 8 bases aligning to TRBD2. V was pared by 6 bases and J by 2 bases, with 6 bases of the junction left unmatched. The CDR3 totals 15 residues. The germline V gene encodes CDR1 KGHDR and CDR2 SFDVKD. CDR3 loop: CATSFKAGDTDTQYF. The CDR3 region has the DNA TGTGCCACCAGTTTCAAAGCGGGAGACACAGATACGCAGTATTTT.

The rearrangement uses TRBV7-8 and TRBJ2-3; 10 bases agree with TRBD1. Looked up from germline, CDR1 is SGHVS and CDR2 is FQNEAQ. The V and J ends lost 4 bases and 5 bases, in that order; junction bases with no gene match: 3. This CDR3 has 14 amino acids. CDR3 sequence: CASSSGQGLDTQYF. The DNA of the CDR3 is TGTGCCAGCAGCTCGGGACAGGGGTTAGATACGCAGTATTTT.